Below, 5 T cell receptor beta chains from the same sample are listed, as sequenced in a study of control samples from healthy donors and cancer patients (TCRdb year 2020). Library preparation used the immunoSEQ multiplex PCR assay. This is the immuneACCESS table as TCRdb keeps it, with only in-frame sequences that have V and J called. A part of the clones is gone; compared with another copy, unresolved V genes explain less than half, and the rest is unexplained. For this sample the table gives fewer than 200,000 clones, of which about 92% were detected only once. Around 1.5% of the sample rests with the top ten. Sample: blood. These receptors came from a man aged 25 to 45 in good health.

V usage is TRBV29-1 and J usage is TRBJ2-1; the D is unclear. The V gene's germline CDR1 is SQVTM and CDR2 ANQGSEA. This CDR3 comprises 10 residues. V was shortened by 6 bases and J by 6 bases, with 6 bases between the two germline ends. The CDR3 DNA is TGCAGCGTATCAGCCAATGAGCAGTTCTTC. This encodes CSVSANEQFF.

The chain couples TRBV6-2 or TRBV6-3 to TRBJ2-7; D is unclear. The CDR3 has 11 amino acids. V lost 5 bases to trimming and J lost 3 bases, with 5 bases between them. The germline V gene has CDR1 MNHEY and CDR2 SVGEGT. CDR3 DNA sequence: TGTGCCAGCAGTCCCCACTACGAGCAGTACTTC. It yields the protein CASSPHYEQYF.

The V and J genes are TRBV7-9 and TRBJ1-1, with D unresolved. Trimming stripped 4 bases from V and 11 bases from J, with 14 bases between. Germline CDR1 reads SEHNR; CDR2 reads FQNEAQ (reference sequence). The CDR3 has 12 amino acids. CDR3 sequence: CASSSRLLGAFF. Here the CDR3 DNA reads TGTGCCAGCAGCTCCCGGCTTCTGGGGGCTTTCTTT.

Here the CDR3 DNA reads TGTGCCAGCAGCTTGCGGACAGGGTCGGGATATGGCTACACCTTC. Its protein is CASSLRTGSGYGYTF. V and J are TRBV5-4 and TRBJ1-2, with 8 bases identical to TRBD1. CDR3 size: 15 residues. J was trimmed by 5 bases and V by 1 base; bases with no gene match: 7. Germline loops: CDR1 SGHNT, CDR2 YYREEE (reference sequence). The full variable domain, in which reference TRBV5-4 and TRBJ1-2 provide the parts outside the CDR3, is ETGVTQSPTHLIKTRGQQVTLRCSSQSGHNTVSWYQQALGQGPQFIFQYYREEENGRGNFPPRFSGLQFPNYSSELNVNALELDDSALYLCASSLRTGSGYGYTFGSGTRLTVV.

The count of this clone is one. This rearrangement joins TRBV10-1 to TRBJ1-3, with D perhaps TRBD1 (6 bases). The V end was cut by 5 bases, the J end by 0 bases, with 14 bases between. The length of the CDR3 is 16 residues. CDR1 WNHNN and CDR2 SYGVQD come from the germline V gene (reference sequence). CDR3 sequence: CASSPGGPNSGNTIYF. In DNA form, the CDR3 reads TGCGCCAGCAGTCCCGGGGGGCCTAACTCTGGAAACACCATATATTTT.